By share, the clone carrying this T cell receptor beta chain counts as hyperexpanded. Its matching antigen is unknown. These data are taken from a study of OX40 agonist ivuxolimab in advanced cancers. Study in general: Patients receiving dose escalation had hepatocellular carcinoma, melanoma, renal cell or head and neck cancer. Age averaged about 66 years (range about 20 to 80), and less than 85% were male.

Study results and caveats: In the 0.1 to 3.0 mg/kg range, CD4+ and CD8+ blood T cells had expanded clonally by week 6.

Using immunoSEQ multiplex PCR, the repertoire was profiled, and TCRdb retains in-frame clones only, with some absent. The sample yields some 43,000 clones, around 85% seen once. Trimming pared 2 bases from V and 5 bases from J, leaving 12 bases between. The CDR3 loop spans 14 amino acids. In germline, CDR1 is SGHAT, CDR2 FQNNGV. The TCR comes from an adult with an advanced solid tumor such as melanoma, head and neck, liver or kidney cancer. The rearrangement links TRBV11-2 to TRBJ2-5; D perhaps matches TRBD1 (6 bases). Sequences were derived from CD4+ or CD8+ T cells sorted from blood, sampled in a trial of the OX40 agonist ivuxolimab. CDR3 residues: CASSLSTGPETQYF. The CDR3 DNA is TGTGCCAGCAGCTTATCGACAGGCCCGGAGACCCAGTACTTC.